Ten or more counts support the clone carrying this TCR beta chain. Its cognate antigen is unknown. V shed 4 bases, J shed 4 bases, and the junction held 8 bases outside the gene matches. CDR3 length equals 16 residues. Germline V gene data show CDR1 as SGHRS and CDR2 as YFSETQ. Quantitative 5'-RACE with molecular barcodes produced the TCR beta libraries. TCRdb itself ran the 5' RACE reads through MiXCR, one entry per CDR3 protein. The data contain just under 550,000 distinct CDR3 sequences, about 12% of them singletons. The record originates from a study of CD8 T cells in ankylosing spondylitis. The study, taken as a whole, reports: What seemed typical of ankylosing spondylitis blood was a TCR beta motif built from roughly 8 highly homologous variants. Disease-linked clones reportedly concentrated significantly in matched ankylosing spondylitis synovial fluid.

This sequence was found in a male donor with ankylosing spondylitis. The rearrangement uses TRBV5-1 and TRBJ2-1; 10 bases map to TRBD2. Source material: blood, either unsorted or a sorted T cell fraction (not recorded which). CDR3 DNA: TGCGCCAGCAGCCGCTCAGGGACTAGCGCTTACAATGAGCAGTTCTTC. Protein sequence: CASSRSGTSAYNEQFF.